A selection of T cell receptor beta chains follows, all from one sample in a study of shared clonotypes between healthy human individuals. Measured with immunoSEQ multiplex PCR; TCRdb has only the in-frame clones, and not every one. The repertoire holds 850,000 to 1,200,000 clones, with under 80% as singletons. Sample: memory CD4+ T cells sorted from blood. Receptors were obtained from a man aged 18-30 years in good health. The CDR3 runs from the conserved cysteine through the conserved F or W. D genes are given only for firm matches. Clone size appears in some rows only: once, few, many, or a class for an expanded clone.

13 | - | TRBJ1-2 | TRBV14 | few | CASSWDLRGGYTF | TGTGCCAGCAGCTGGGACCTTCGGGGTGGCTACACCTTC
15 | - | TRBJ1-5 | TRBV27 | - | CASSPLGPTQQPQHF | TGTGCCAGCAGTCCACTCGGTCCGACCCAACAGCCCCAGCATTTT
17 | TRBD1 | TRBJ1-1 | TRBV4-1 | - | CASSHPARTGTNTEAFF | TGCGCCAGCAGCCATCCCGCCCGGACAGGGACGAACACTGAAGCTTTCTTT
13 | - | TRBJ2-2 | TRBV11-1 | - | CASSLDITGELFF | TGTGCCAGCAGCTTAGATATCACCGGGGAGCTGTTTTTT
18 | TRBD2 | TRBJ2-5 | TRBV7-2 | many | CASSTGTSGGALGGTQYF | TGTGCCAGCAGCACCGGGACTAGCGGGGGGGCCCTTGGGGGGACCCAGTACTTC
12 | TRBD1 | TRBJ1-2 | TRBV2 | many | CASSRDRGGYTF | TGTGCCAGCAGTCGGGACAGGGGTGGCTACACCTTC
13 | TRBD1 | TRBJ1-5 | TRBV10-3 | - | CASQGTGNQPQHF | TGTGCCTCTCAAGGGACAGGCAATCAGCCCCAGCATTTT
15 | TRBD2 | TRBJ2-1 | TRBV6-1 | - | CASSRAGDPYNEQFF | TGTGCCAGCAGTAGGGCGGGAGATCCCTACAATGAGCAGTTCTTC
13 | TRBD1 | TRBJ1-6 | TRBV7-9 | few | CASSIPTGQPLHF | TGTGCCAGCAGCATCCCGACAGGGCAGCCCCTCCACTTT
15 | TRBD2 | TRBJ2-1 | TRBV2 | - | CASRSGLASYNEQFF | TGTGCCAGCAGATCGGGACTAGCGTCTTACAATGAGCAGTTCTTC
15 | - | TRBJ2-5 | TRBV7-2 | - | CASSSGQTRQETQYF | TGTGCCAGCAGCTCCGGACAGACGAGGCAAGAGACCCAGTACTTC
15 | - | TRBJ2-7 | TRBV5-6 | - | CASSWVEGSSYEQYF | TGTGCCAGCAGCTGGGTGGAGGGTAGCTCCTACGAGCAGTACTTC
15 | - | TRBJ1-6 | TRBV6-5 | - | CASTTASRTNSPLHF | TGTGCCAGCACCACGGCGTCACGGACTAATTCACCCCTCCACTTT
14 | TRBD2 | TRBJ2-7 | TRBV18 | - | CASSSTSGTYEQYF | TGTGCCAGCTCATCGACTAGCGGGACCTACGAGCAGTACTTC
14 | - | TRBJ2-7 | TRBV15 | - | CATSRDTAAYEQYF | TGTGCCACCAGCAGAGACACGGCCGCCTACGAGCAGTACTTC
14 | - | TRBJ1-2 | TRBV7-2 | few | CASSLTRGAYGYTF | TGTGCCAGCAGCCTGACGAGGGGAGCCTATGGCTACACCTTC
17 | TRBD2 | TRBJ2-1 | TRBV4-3 | - | CASSQDSPSGRRNEQFF | TGCGCCAGCAGCCAAGATTCGCCTAGCGGGAGAAGAAATGAGCAGTTCTTC
13 | - | TRBJ2-3 | TRBV2 | few | CASKDSPTDTQYF | TGTGCCAGCAAGGACAGTCCCACAGATACGCAGTATTTT
15 | - | TRBJ1-1 | TRBV14 | - | CASSLGRQFNTEAFF | TGTGCCAGCAGCCTGGGACGACAGTTCAACACTGAAGCTTTCTTT
16 | TRBD1 | TRBJ2-1 | TRBV10-3 | few | CAISDPGQGAGDEQFF | TGTGCCATCAGTGATCCGGGACAGGGGGCAGGGGATGAGCAGTTCTTC
12 | TRBD1 | TRBJ2-7 | TRBV7-2 | - | CASSPGGYEQYF | TGTGCCAGCAGCCCAGGGGGCTACGAGCAGTACTTC
10 | - | TRBJ1-2 | TRBV20-1 | - | CSAINYGYTF | TGCAGTGCTATAAACTATGGCTACACCTTC
17 | TRBD2 | TRBJ2-3 | TRBV10-3 | - | CAIKSSGGGGRTDTQYF | TGTGCCATCAAATCTAGCGGAGGAGGAGGGCGCACAGATACGCAGTATTTT
13 | - | TRBJ2-7 | TRBV27 | - | CASWRRGVHEQYF | TGTGCCAGCTGGCGGAGGGGGGTCCACGAGCAGTACTTC
16 | - | TRBJ2-5 | TRBV27 | - | CASSLSGAVAAETQYF | TGTGCCAGCAGTCTTTCAGGGGCCGTGGCAGCAGAGACCCAGTACTTC
14 | - | TRBJ1-3 | TRBV6-5 | - | CASSPGRSGNTIYF | TGTGCCAGCAGTCCTGGCCGCTCTGGAAACACCATATATTTT
14 | - | TRBJ2-7 | TRBV10-3 | - | CAISDLLDSYEQYF | TGTGCCATCAGTGATCTTCTGGACTCCTACGAGCAGTACTTC
16 | - | TRBJ2-3 | TRBV10-3 | - | CAISENPAAITDTQYF | TGTGCCATCAGTGAGAATCCAGCGGCTATCACAGATACGCAGTATTTT
15 | - | TRBJ2-7 | TRBV10-3 | - | CAISESPGTPYEQYF | TGTGCCATCAGTGAGTCCCCAGGGACCCCCTACGAGCAGTACTTC
16 | - | TRBJ2-4 | TRBV7-2 | - | CASSSRTALKGNIQYF | TGTGCCAGCAGCTCTCGGACAGCTCTAAAGGGAAACATTCAGTACTTC
15 | - | TRBJ2-3 | TRBV5-1 | - | CASSLDSFSTDTQYF | TGCGCCAGCAGCTTGGACAGCTTTAGCACAGATACGCAGTATTTT
15 | TRBD2 | TRBJ2-7 | TRBV28 | - | CASSLRPGLAFEQYF | TGTGCCAGCAGCCTACGACCGGGACTAGCGTTCGAGCAGTACTTC
16 | - | TRBJ2-6 | TRBV2 | - | CASSKGIGTGANVLTF | TGTGCCAGCAGTAAGGGAATAGGTACTGGGGCCAACGTCCTGACTTTC
14 | - | TRBJ2-1 | TRBV5-1 | once | CASSLAQIGNEQFF | TGCGCCAGCAGCTTGGCTCAAATAGGCAATGAGCAGTTCTTC
14 | TRBD1 | TRBJ1-4 | TRBV10-3 | - | CAISEGRGNEKLFF | TGTGCCATCAGTGAGGGCAGGGGGAATGAAAAACTGTTTTTT
17 | TRBD2 | TRBJ2-5 | TRBV5-6 | - | CASSLTSGRNPLETQYF | TGTGCCAGCAGCTTGACTAGCGGGAGGAACCCATTAGAGACCCAGTACTTC
15 | - | TRBJ1-5 | TRBV9 | - | CASTRTGDSNQPQHF | TGTGCCAGCACCAGGACCGGGGATAGCAATCAGCCCCAGCATTTT
14 | - | TRBJ2-5 | TRBV11-2 | - | CASSLGGLRETQYF | TGTGCCAGCAGCTTAGGGGGGCTCCGAGAGACCCAGTACTTC
15 | - | TRBJ1-1 | TRBV11-2 | few | CASSLGHGMNTEAFF | TGTGCCAGCAGCTTAGGCCATGGAATGAACACTGAAGCTTTCTTT
12 | - | TRBJ2-7 | TRBV6-5 | - | CASSSPGAEQYF | TGTGCCAGCAGTTCCCCGGGCGCCGAGCAGTACTTC